The present T cell receptor beta chain was sequenced within a study of vaccination effects on CD4 cells after COVID-19. Study findings and constraints: Healthy vaccinees' vaccine-induced clones included only 1 of 255 cross-reacting with common cold coronaviruses.

Germline values: CDR1 KGHDR, CDR2 SFDVKD. CDR3 length equals 14 residues. J lost 5 bases, V lost 7 bases, and 7 bases had no gene match. The protocol was immunoSEQ multiplex PCR, while the TCRdb copy is restricted to in-frame clones and leaves out a portion. The table lists 30,000 to 35,000 clones, approximately 68% of them singletons. ViraFEST assay sequencing came after antigen-specific CD4+ T cells were expanded with viral peptide pools. Subsequent to approximately 11 days of culture, CD4+ T cells were isolated. This clone has a handful of counts. Its antigen is still unknown. This clonotype originated in a human donor who received a COVID-19 vaccine. Here the sequenced sample was CD4+ T cells from PBMCs cultured with HCoV-229E spike peptides, taken before COVID-19 vaccination. This sequence joins TRBV24-1 and TRBJ2-1; TRBD2 agrees at 7 bases. The CDR3 DNA reads TGTGCCACCAGGGGGGGGTTCCGGAACAATGAGCAGTTCTTC. Translating gives CATRGGFRNNEQFF.